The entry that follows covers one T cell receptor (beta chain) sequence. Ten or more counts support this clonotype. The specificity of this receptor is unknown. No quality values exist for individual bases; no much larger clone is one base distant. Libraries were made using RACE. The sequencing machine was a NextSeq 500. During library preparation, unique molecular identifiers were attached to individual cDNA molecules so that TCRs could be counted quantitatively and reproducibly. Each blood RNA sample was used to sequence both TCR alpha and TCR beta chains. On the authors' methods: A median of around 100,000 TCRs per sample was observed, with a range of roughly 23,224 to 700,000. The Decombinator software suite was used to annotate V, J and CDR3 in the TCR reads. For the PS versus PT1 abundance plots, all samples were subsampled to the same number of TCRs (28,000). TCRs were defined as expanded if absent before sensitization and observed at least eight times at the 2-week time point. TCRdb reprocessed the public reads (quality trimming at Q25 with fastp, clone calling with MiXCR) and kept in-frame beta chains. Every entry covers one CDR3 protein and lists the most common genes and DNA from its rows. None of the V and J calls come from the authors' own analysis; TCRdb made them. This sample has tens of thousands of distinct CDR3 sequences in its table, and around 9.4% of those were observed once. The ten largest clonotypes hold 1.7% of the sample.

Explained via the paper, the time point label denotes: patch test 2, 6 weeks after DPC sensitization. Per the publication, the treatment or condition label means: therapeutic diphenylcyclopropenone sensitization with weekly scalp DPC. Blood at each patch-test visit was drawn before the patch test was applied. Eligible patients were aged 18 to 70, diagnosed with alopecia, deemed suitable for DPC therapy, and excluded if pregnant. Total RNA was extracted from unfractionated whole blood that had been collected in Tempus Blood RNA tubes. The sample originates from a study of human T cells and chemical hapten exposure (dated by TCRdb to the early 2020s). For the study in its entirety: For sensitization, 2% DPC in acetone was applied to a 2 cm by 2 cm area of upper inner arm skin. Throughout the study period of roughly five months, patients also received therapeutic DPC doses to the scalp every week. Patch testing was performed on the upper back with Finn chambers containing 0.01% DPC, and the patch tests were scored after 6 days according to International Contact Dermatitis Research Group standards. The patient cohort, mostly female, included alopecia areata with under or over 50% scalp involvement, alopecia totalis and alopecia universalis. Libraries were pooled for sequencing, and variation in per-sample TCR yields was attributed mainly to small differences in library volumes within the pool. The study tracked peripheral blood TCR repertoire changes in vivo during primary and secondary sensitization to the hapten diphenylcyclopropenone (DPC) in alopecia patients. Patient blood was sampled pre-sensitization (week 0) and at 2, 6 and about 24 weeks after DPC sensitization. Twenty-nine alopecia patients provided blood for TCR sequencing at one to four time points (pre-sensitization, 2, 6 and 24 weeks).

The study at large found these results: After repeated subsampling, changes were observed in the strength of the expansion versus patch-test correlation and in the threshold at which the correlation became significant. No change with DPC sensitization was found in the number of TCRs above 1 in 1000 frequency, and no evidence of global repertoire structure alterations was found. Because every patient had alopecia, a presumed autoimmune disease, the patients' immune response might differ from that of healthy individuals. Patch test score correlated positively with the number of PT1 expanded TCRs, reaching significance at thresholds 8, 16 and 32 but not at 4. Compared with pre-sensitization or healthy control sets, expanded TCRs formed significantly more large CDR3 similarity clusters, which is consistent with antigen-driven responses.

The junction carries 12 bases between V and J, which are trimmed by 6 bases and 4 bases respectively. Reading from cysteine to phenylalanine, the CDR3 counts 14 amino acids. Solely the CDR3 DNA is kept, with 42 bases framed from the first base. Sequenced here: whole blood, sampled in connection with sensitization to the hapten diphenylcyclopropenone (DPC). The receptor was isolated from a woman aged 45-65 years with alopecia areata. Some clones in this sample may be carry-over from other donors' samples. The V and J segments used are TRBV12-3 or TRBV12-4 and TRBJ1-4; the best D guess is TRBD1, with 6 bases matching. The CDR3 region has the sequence CASRPTGFNEKLFF. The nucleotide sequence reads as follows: TGTGCCAGCAGGCCCACAGGGTTTAATGAAAAACTGTTTTTT.